The subject of this entry is one TCR beta chain. Its antigen is still unknown. This entry is derived from a study of monozygotic twins with inflammatory bowel disease. Study observations and caveats: Discordant twins showed the same repertoire similarity as concordant twins, possibly from limited power.

The TCR libraries each used total RNA (about 4,000 ng per library). One entry per CDR3 protein, without DNA, is what TCRdb gives after re-calling the 5' RACE reads. Its clone listing holds about 300,000 distinct CDR3 sequences. The receptor's source is a human donor with ulcerative colitis or Crohn's disease, or a healthy co-twin of an affected twin (not recorded which). Sequenced input: blood.

The CDR3 is CAISDAGEFHEQFF. The V and J genes are TRBV10-3 and TRBJ2-1; the D call from TCRdb, TRBD1, cannot be confirmed without DNA. Germline loops: CDR1 ENHRY, CDR2 SYGVKD. CDR3 length: 14 residues.